The rows below give T cell receptor beta chains drawn from one sample of a study of blood T cell repertoires in COVID-19. Sequencing was performed with immunoSEQ multiplex PCR; in TCRdb, only in-frame clones are kept and a portion is missing. The sample consists of about 160,000 clones, about 80% of them appearing once. The sample consisted of peripheral blood. The receptors derive from an elderly woman with acute or convalescent COVID-19. The CDR3 runs from the conserved cysteine through the conserved F or W. Each record gives: J gene, clone size, V gene, D gene, CDR3 DNA, CDR3 protein. A D gene is named only where the DNA matches it firmly. The size of a clone is reported for some rows only, either as once, few or many, or as a class for expanded clones.

j_gene: TRBJ2-3
abundance: few
v_gene: TRBV7-2
d_gene: TRBD2
CDR3nt: TGTGCCAGCAGGAGCGGGGGCAGGGCTGGGGATACGCAGTATTTT
CDR3aa: CASRSGGRAGDTQYF

j_gene: TRBJ2-7
abundance: few
v_gene: TRBV11-2
d_gene: TRBD2
CDR3nt: TGTGCCAGCAGCTTTGGACTAGCGGGAGGGCCGGAGTACTTC
CDR3aa: CASSFGLAGGPEYF

j_gene: TRBJ2-4
abundance: -
v_gene: TRBV19
d_gene: -
CDR3nt: TGTGCCAGTAGTATATCCAGTTACGCCAAAAACATTCAGTACTTC
CDR3aa: CASSISSYAKNIQYF

j_gene: TRBJ2-3
abundance: -
v_gene: TRBV18
d_gene: TRBD2
CDR3nt: TGTGCCAGCTCAGACGGACTAGCGGCTAGCACAGATACGCAGTATTTT
CDR3aa: CASSDGLAASTDTQYF

j_gene: TRBJ2-5
abundance: -
v_gene: TRBV4-1
d_gene: TRBD1
CDR3nt: TGCGCCAGCAGCTCCGAACCGGGACAGGGAGAGACCCAGTACTTC
CDR3aa: CASSSEPGQGETQYF

j_gene: TRBJ1-2
abundance: few
v_gene: TRBV6-1
d_gene: TRBD1
CDR3nt: TGTGCCAGCAGTGAATCCTGGACAGGGGGACGCTATGGCTACACCTTC
CDR3aa: CASSESWTGGRYGYTF

j_gene: TRBJ1-2
abundance: -
v_gene: TRBV28
d_gene: -
CDR3nt: TGTGCCAGCAGTTTCGGGCAGGGTGGTATGAAAGGCTACACCTTC
CDR3aa: CASSFGQGGMKGYTF

j_gene: TRBJ1-2
abundance: -
v_gene: TRBV3-1/TRBV3-2
d_gene: -
CDR3nt: TGTGCCAGCAGCGACCGGGGGGTCCCTAACTATGGCTACACCTTC
CDR3aa: CASSDRGVPNYGYTF

j_gene: TRBJ2-1
abundance: -
v_gene: TRBV29-1
d_gene: -
CDR3nt: TGCTCCGCGGCAGGGTCAGACAATGAGCAGTTCTTC
CDR3aa: CSAAGSDNEQFF

j_gene: TRBJ2-1
abundance: -
v_gene: TRBV24-1
d_gene: -
CDR3nt: TGTGCCACCAGTGATCGGGGTGCGGGGTACAATGAGCAGTTCTTC
CDR3aa: CATSDRGAGYNEQFF

j_gene: TRBJ2-7
abundance: -
v_gene: TRBV7-2
d_gene: -
CDR3nt: TGTGCCAGCAGCTTGTCCTGGACTGGCACCTACGAGCAGTACTTC
CDR3aa: CASSLSWTGTYEQYF

j_gene: TRBJ2-7
abundance: -
v_gene: TRBV7-6
d_gene: -
CDR3nt: TGTGCCAGCAGCTTAGCGCACAGCTTCGAGCAGTACTTC
CDR3aa: CASSLAHSFEQYF

j_gene: TRBJ1-2
abundance: -
v_gene: TRBV5-4
d_gene: TRBD1
CDR3nt: TGTGCCAGCAGCTTTAGAGACAGGGTCTATGGCTACACCTTC
CDR3aa: CASSFRDRVYGYTF

j_gene: TRBJ2-5
abundance: -
v_gene: TRBV7-9
d_gene: TRBD1
CDR3nt: TGTGCCAGCAGCCCCAAGGGACAGCAAGAGACCCAGTACTTC
CDR3aa: CASSPKGQQETQYF

j_gene: TRBJ2-5
abundance: -
v_gene: TRBV5-4
d_gene: -
CDR3nt: TGTGCCAGCAGCTTAGGGGCGGGGATCCAAGAGACCCAGTACTTC
CDR3aa: CASSLGAGIQETQYF

j_gene: TRBJ1-3
abundance: few
v_gene: TRBV28
d_gene: -
CDR3nt: TGTGCCAGCAGTTTGGGAGCAGGAAACACCATATATTTT
CDR3aa: CASSLGAGNTIYF

j_gene: TRBJ1-2
abundance: -
v_gene: TRBV7-2
d_gene: -
CDR3nt: TGTGCCAGCAGCTTAGGGGAGGGGGATGGCTACACCTTC
CDR3aa: CASSLGEGDGYTF

j_gene: TRBJ2-7
abundance: -
v_gene: TRBV7-2
d_gene: -
CDR3nt: TGTGCCAGCAGCTTAGCGGGGACGGGAGAGGACTACGAGCAGTACTTC
CDR3aa: CASSLAGTGEDYEQYF

j_gene: TRBJ2-1
abundance: -
v_gene: TRBV10-1
d_gene: TRBD1
CDR3nt: TGCGCCAGCAGTGAGTGGGGACAGGGGATCAATGAGCAGTTCTTC
CDR3aa: CASSEWGQGINEQFF

j_gene: TRBJ2-7
abundance: -
v_gene: TRBV19
d_gene: -
CDR3nt: TGTGCCAGTAGTATGAGATGGGGCGCGGCATCCTACGAGCAGTACTTC
CDR3aa: CASSMRWGAASYEQYF

j_gene: TRBJ2-2
abundance: -
v_gene: TRBV30
d_gene: TRBD2
CDR3nt: TGTGCCTGGAGTGTAAAAACTAGCGGGAGATCCGGGGAGCTGTTTTTT
CDR3aa: CAWSVKTSGRSGELFF

j_gene: TRBJ2-7
abundance: -
v_gene: TRBV7-2
d_gene: TRBD2
CDR3nt: TGTGCCAGCAGCTGGGGACTAGCACTTACCTCCTACGAGCAGTACTTC
CDR3aa: CASSWGLALTSYEQYF

j_gene: TRBJ1-4
abundance: once
v_gene: TRBV4-1
d_gene: TRBD1
CDR3nt: TGCGCCAGCAGCCAACCCTGGGGGGGACAGGGGTATTTTAATGAAAAACTGTTTTTT
CDR3aa: CASSQPWGGQGYFNEKLFF

j_gene: TRBJ2-1
abundance: -
v_gene: TRBV4-1
d_gene: TRBD2
CDR3nt: TGCGCCAGCAGCCAAGATAGGTTTAAGATTAGCGGGGGTCTGGATGAGCAGTTCTTC
CDR3aa: CASSQDRFKISGGLDEQFF

j_gene: TRBJ2-5
abundance: -
v_gene: TRBV4-2
d_gene: -
CDR3nt: TGTGCCAGCAGCCCCCCAGGCGGCGGGATGGGGCAAGAGACCCAGTACTTC
CDR3aa: CASSPPGGGMGQETQYF

j_gene: TRBJ1-2
abundance: -
v_gene: TRBV5-6
d_gene: -
CDR3nt: TGTGCCAGCAGCTTAGGTGGCAGAGGAAACTATGGCTACACCTTC
CDR3aa: CASSLGGRGNYGYTF

j_gene: TRBJ2-1
abundance: -
v_gene: TRBV30
d_gene: -
CDR3nt: TGTGCCTGGAGTTTAAGCGGAACTTACAATGAGCAGTTCTTC
CDR3aa: CAWSLSGTYNEQFF

j_gene: TRBJ1-5
abundance: -
v_gene: TRBV7-8
d_gene: -
CDR3nt: TGTGCCAGCAGCTTAGAATCAGGTGTCAGGGGACAGCCCCAGCATTTT
CDR3aa: CASSLESGVRGQPQHF

j_gene: TRBJ1-3
abundance: few
v_gene: TRBV30
d_gene: TRBD1
CDR3nt: TGTGCCTGGAGTGCCGGTTCTACAGGGGGCCATGGAAACACCATATATTTT
CDR3aa: CAWSAGSTGGHGNTIYF

j_gene: TRBJ2-2
abundance: few
v_gene: TRBV19
d_gene: -
CDR3nt: TGTGCCAGTAGTATAGGTGGAGGGGGCCCCGGGGAGCTGTTTTTT
CDR3aa: CASSIGGGGPGELFF

j_gene: TRBJ1-1
abundance: -
v_gene: TRBV6-2/TRBV6-3
d_gene: TRBD1
CDR3nt: TGTGCCAGCAGTTATGACAGGGCCACTGAAGCTTTCTTT
CDR3aa: CASSYDRATEAFF

j_gene: TRBJ1-5
abundance: -
v_gene: TRBV11-2
d_gene: -
CDR3nt: TGTGCCAGCAGCATCGCCCCAGGAAGCAATCAGCCCCAGCATTTT
CDR3aa: CASSIAPGSNQPQHF

j_gene: TRBJ2-1
abundance: -
v_gene: TRBV5-6
d_gene: TRBD2
CDR3nt: TGTGCCAGCAGCTTGCCGGGACTAGGCTCCTACAATGAGCAGTTCTTC
CDR3aa: CASSLPGLGSYNEQFF

j_gene: TRBJ2-7
abundance: -
v_gene: TRBV10-3
d_gene: TRBD1
CDR3nt: TGTGCCATCTCCGGTAAGAGGGACAGCGGAGCCTACGAGCAGTACTTC
CDR3aa: CAISGKRDSGAYEQYF

j_gene: TRBJ2-7
abundance: once
v_gene: TRBV7-9
d_gene: -
CDR3nt: TGTGCCAGCAGGCCTGGAGGGGGCCTCTACGAGCAGTACTTC
CDR3aa: CASRPGGGLYEQYF

j_gene: TRBJ1-2
abundance: once
v_gene: TRBV19
d_gene: -
CDR3nt: TGTGCCAGTACCAATGGAGCAGGGGCAGGGAACTATGGCTACACCTTC
CDR3aa: CASTNGAGAGNYGYTF

j_gene: TRBJ2-5
abundance: -
v_gene: TRBV18
d_gene: TRBD2
CDR3nt: TGTGCCAGCTCACGAAACCCGACGGGAGGAAACCAAGAGACCCAGTACTTC
CDR3aa: CASSRNPTGGNQETQYF

j_gene: TRBJ1-3
abundance: -
v_gene: TRBV6-5
d_gene: -
CDR3nt: TGTGCCAGCAGTTACGGCAGGGGAGCGAGAAACACCATATATTTT
CDR3aa: CASSYGRGARNTIYF

j_gene: TRBJ2-2
abundance: few
v_gene: TRBV3-1/TRBV3-2
d_gene: -
CDR3nt: TGTGCCAGCAGCCACTTGAACACCGGGGAGCTGTTTTTT
CDR3aa: CASSHLNTGELFF

j_gene: TRBJ1-6
abundance: -
v_gene: TRBV5-4
d_gene: -
CDR3nt: TGTGCCAGCAGGGGACACAGTAATTCACCCCTCCACTTT
CDR3aa: CASRGHSNSPLHF

j_gene: TRBJ1-2
abundance: -
v_gene: TRBV2
d_gene: -
CDR3nt: TGTGCCAGCAGTCTTTACCAGGCACGCGGGGGCTACACCTTC
CDR3aa: CASSLYQARGGYTF

j_gene: TRBJ1-5
abundance: -
v_gene: TRBV10-3
d_gene: TRBD1
CDR3nt: TGTGCCATCAGTGATCAAGGACAGGGGGCTGGTCAGCCCCAGCATTTT
CDR3aa: CAISDQGQGAGQPQHF